These T cell receptor beta chains were read from a single sample in a study of blood T cells in healthy people across ages. TCRdb ran MiXCR on the 5' RACE reads and lists one entry per CDR3 protein. The repertoire has about 1.8 million distinct CDR3 sequences, 40% to 55% of them found once; the top ten carry less than 2.5%. Sequencing was carried out using blood. The receptors shown here come from a woman in her 40s in good health. CDR3s include the opening cysteine and the closing phenylalanine or tryptophan. Each record gives: J gene, clone size, D gene, V gene, CDR3 DNA, CDR3 protein. A D gene is named only where the DNA matches it firmly. The size of a clone is reported for some rows only, either as once, few or many, or as a class for expanded clones.

TRBJ2-7	.	TRBD2	TRBV9	TGTGCCAGCAGCGTGGGACTAGCGGATTGCGAGCAGTACTTC	CASSVGLADCEQYF
TRBJ2-3	.	TRBD1	TRBV2	TGTGCCAGCAGTGACCTCAGGGGGGATACGCAGTATTTT	CASSDLRGDTQYF
TRBJ2-1	few	TRBD2	TRBV7-9	TGTGCCAGCAGCTTGAAGCGGGGGAATGTAAATGAGCAGTTCTTC	CASSLKRGNVNEQFF
TRBJ2-7	many	TRBD1	TRBV4-3	TGCGCCAGCAGCCAAGATTGGCAGGGGGCATACGAGCAGTACTTC	CASSQDWQGAYEQYF
TRBJ1-2	.	.	TRBV12-3/TRBV12-4	TGTGCCAGCAGTCCGTCCTCATACGGCTATGGCTACACCTTC	CASSPSSYGYGYTF
TRBJ2-3	few	TRBD2	TRBV7-9	TGTGCCAGCAGCTTCGAAGGGAGGGCGGATACGCAGTATTTT	CASSFEGRADTQYF
TRBJ2-7	.	.	TRBV4-2	TGTGCCAGCAGCCAACCTCCGGGTTACGAGCAGTACTTC	CASSQPPGYEQYF
TRBJ2-1	few	.	TRBV2	TGTGCCAGCGATGGGGGGAAAAATGAGCAGTTCTTC	CASDGGKNEQFF
TRBJ2-7	.	TRBD2	TRBV19	TGTGCCAGTAGTATCTCGCCGGGACTAGCGTTCGAGCAGTACTTC	CASSISPGLAFEQYF
TRBJ2-4	.	TRBD1	TRBV7-3	TGTACCAGCAGCCTGGGACAGGGAACGAACATTCAGTACTTC	CTSSLGQGTNIQYF
TRBJ2-7	.	TRBD2	TRBV6-2/TRBV6-3	TGTGCCAGCAGGAATAGCGGGGGCGACGAGCAGTACTTC	CASRNSGGDEQYF
TRBJ2-7	.	.	TRBV20-1	TGCAGTGCTAGAAAGGGGACGGCCTCCTACGAGCAGTACTTC	CSARKGTASYEQYF
TRBJ1-2	few	.	TRBV5-1	TGCGCCAGCAGCTTGGGGACGTCCGCTCGGGGCTACACCTTC	CASSLGTSARGYTF
TRBJ2-3	.	.	TRBV12-3/TRBV12-4	TGTGCCACCGGTAGCAGAGTCGGCACAGATACGCAGTATTTT	CATGSRVGTDTQYF
TRBJ2-3	.	.	TRBV28	TGTGCCAGCCAGGACGGGGAGCTAGATGCGCAGTATTTT	CASQDGELDAQYF
TRBJ2-1	.	TRBD1	TRBV13	TGTGCCAGCGGGATGTCAGGGGGCGTCGATGAGCAGTTCTTC	CASGMSGGVDEQFF
TRBJ2-1	few	.	TRBV5-1	TGCGCCAGCAGCCCAGGGGATGACAATGAGCAGTTCTTC	CASSPGDDNEQFF
TRBJ1-2	.	.	TRBV7-2	TGTGCCAGCAGCTTAGTAGGGCCCCAATATGGCTACACCTTC	CASSLVGPQYGYTF
TRBJ2-3	.	TRBD1	TRBV20-1	TGCAGTGCTAGAGCCAGGACAGGGGGCACAGATACGCAGTATTTT	CSARARTGGTDTQYF
TRBJ1-2	few	.	TRBV12-3/TRBV12-4	TGTGCCAGCAGTTTAGCGGGGCGGTCCTGGGGCTACACCTTC	CASSLAGRSWGYTF
TRBJ2-2	.	.	TRBV5-1	TGCGCCAGCAGCTCCGTGACAGGACCCACCGGGGAGCTGTTTTTT	CASSSVTGPTGELFF
TRBJ1-2	few	.	TRBV7-2	TGTGCCAGCAGACCTACCGGACAATTCTATGGCTACACCTTC	CASRPTGQFYGYTF
TRBJ2-1	few	TRBD2	TRBV29-1	TGCAGCGTTGAGGGGGTTAGCGGGGGGGTCAATGAGCAGTTCTTC	CSVEGVSGGVNEQFF
TRBJ2-5	.	.	TRBV20-1	TGCAGTGCGGGCAAGTACCAAGAGACCCAGTACTTC	CSAGKYQETQYF
TRBJ1-5	.	.	TRBV28	TGTGCCAGCAGTTTTTACAGGGCCAACGGCAATCAGCCCCAGCATTTT	CASSFYRANGNQPQHF
TRBJ2-3	.	TRBD2	TRBV7-3	TGTGCCAGCAGCTTAAAAGCGGGGGCAGATACGCAGTATTTT	CASSLKAGADTQYF
TRBJ2-5	.	.	TRBV20-1	TGCAGTGCTAAAATCAAAGGAGAAGAGACCCAGTACTTC	CSAKIKGEETQYF
TRBJ2-3	few	.	TRBV9	TGTGCCAGCAGCGCCTCATATACGCAGTATTTT	CASSASYTQYF
TRBJ2-7	few	.	TRBV20-1	TGCAGTGCCCCGCTGGGACCCCCCGACGAGCAGTACTTC	CSAPLGPPDEQYF
TRBJ2-5	.	.	TRBV5-5	TGTGCCAGCAGCTTAGCGGACAGTACAGAGACCCAGTACTTC	CASSLADSTETQYF
TRBJ2-3	.	TRBD2	TRBV20-1	TGCAGTGCTAGCCCCGGGACTAGAGGGCCGGCAGATACGCAGTATTTT	CSASPGTRGPADTQYF
TRBJ2-1	few	TRBD1	TRBV4-2	TGTGCCAGCAGCCACGGACAGGGGTCCAATGAGCAGTTCTTC	CASSHGQGSNEQFF
TRBJ2-7	few	.	TRBV12-3/TRBV12-4	TGTGCCAGCAGCGCAGTCGAAGGCTCCGAGCAGTACTTC	CASSAVEGSEQYF
TRBJ2-1	.	.	TRBV11-2	TGTGCCAGCAGGTCTGTCAGGGGAGGGGATGAGCAGTTCTTC	CASRSVRGGDEQFF
TRBJ2-3	.	TRBD1	TRBV7-8	TGTGCCTGCAGCTTATGGGGACAGCCCACAGATACGCAGTATTTT	CACSLWGQPTDTQYF
TRBJ2-1	few	.	TRBV27	TGTGCCAGCAGTTTAGCGCCGAGCTCCTACAATGAGCAGTTCTTC	CASSLAPSSYNEQFF
TRBJ1-5	.	.	TRBV7-8	TGTGCCAGCAGCTCGGCAGACGCTCTTATCGCGCAGCCCCAGCATTTT	CASSSADALIAQPQHF
TRBJ1-1	.	TRBD1	TRBV5-1	TGCGCCAGCAGCTTGGCCAGGGGGGCCGGGGAAGCTTTCTTT	CASSLARGAGEAFF
TRBJ2-3	.	.	TRBV20-1	TGCAGTGCTAGGTGGGACGGCGAGGGAGCTAGCACAGATACGCAGTATTTT	CSARWDGEGASTDTQYF
TRBJ2-7	.	.	TRBV2	TGTGCCAGCAGCCAACCGTCGGGCCTCGCCTACGAGCAGTACTTC	CASSQPSGLAYEQYF